This is a list of T cell receptor beta chains from one sample in a study of shared clonotypes between healthy human individuals. Clones were sequenced by immunoSEQ multiplex PCR, and TCRdb holds only the in-frame ones, with some missing. In the table there are 2,500,000 or so clones, 85% to 95% of which are singletons. The sample taken for sequencing was naive CD4+ T cells sorted from blood. The receptors originated from a man between 18 and 29 years old in good health. CDR3s include the opening cysteine and the closing phenylalanine or tryptophan. The D gene is left open where the match is weak. The size entry is marked missing in some rows and otherwise reads once, few, many or a size class.

j_call,clone_size,v_call,d_call,cdr3_nt,cdr3_aa
TRBJ2-7,.,TRBV10-3,.,TGTGCCATTGAACCTAGCGGGACAGGAGAGCAGTACTTC,CAIEPSGTGEQYF
TRBJ2-7,.,TRBV28,.,TGTGCCAGCAGTTTAGAGACCTACGAGCAGTACTTC,CASSLETYEQYF
TRBJ2-3,once,TRBV6-1,TRBD2,TGTGCCAGCAGGAGCGGGGGGCCCCCCACAGATACGCAGTATTTT,CASRSGGPPTDTQYF
TRBJ2-7,.,TRBV5-1,.,TGCGCCAGCAGCTCTAACTCCTACGAGCAGTACTTC,CASSSNSYEQYF
TRBJ1-2,.,TRBV4-1,.,TGCGCCAGCAGCCAAGAGCCTAAAGCCGTGAACCTATCTATGGGCTACACCTTC,CASSQEPKAVNLSMGYTF
TRBJ1-5,.,TRBV30,.,TGTGCCTGGAGTGTAAGGGGGGCTTACGGTCAGCCCCAGCATTTT,CAWSVRGAYGQPQHF
TRBJ1-5,.,TRBV19,.,TGTGCCAGTAGTTCCCGGACAGACCGGAGCCAGCCCCAGCATTTT,CASSSRTDRSQPQHF
TRBJ2-2,.,TRBV19,TRBD2,TGTGCCAGTAGTCTACTAGCGGGGGGACCCGGGGAGCTGTTTTTT,CASSLLAGGPGELFF
TRBJ1-6,.,TRBV27,TRBD1,TGTGCCAGCAGTCAACGGACAGGCGCCTATAATTCACCCCTCCACTTT,CASSQRTGAYNSPLHF
TRBJ2-7,.,TRBV18,.,TGTGCCAGCTCACCACCGGCCACCTACGAGCAGTACTTC,CASSPPATYEQYF
TRBJ2-1,once,TRBV10-2,.,TGCGCCAGCAGTGAGAGGCTAGCGTCCCGTTACAATGAGCAGTTCTTC,CASSERLASRYNEQFF
TRBJ2-3,.,TRBV2,TRBD2,TGTGCCAGCAAGCGGGAGACAGATACGCAGTATTTT,CASKRETDTQYF
TRBJ2-2,.,TRBV7-3,.,TGTGCCAGCAGTCTTTTCGCGAACACCGGGGAGCTGTTTTTT,CASSLFANTGELFF
TRBJ1-4,.,TRBV9,TRBD1,TGTGCCAGCAGCCCGGGACAGGGGGCCGATGAAAAACTGTTTTTT,CASSPGQGADEKLFF
TRBJ1-5,.,TRBV18,.,TGTGCCAGCTCACGGCCCCCACTAGACAGGCTTTATAGCAATCAGCCCCAGCATTTT,CASSRPPLDRLYSNQPQHF
TRBJ2-3,.,TRBV10-3,.,TGTGCCATCAGTGAGAGGGGAACTAGCACAGATACGCAGTATTTT,CAISERGTSTDTQYF
TRBJ2-2,.,TRBV5-1,.,TGCGCCAGCAGCTTAGGGACGGTCACCGGGGAGCTGTTTTTT,CASSLGTVTGELFF
TRBJ2-1,.,TRBV5-1,.,TGCGCCAGCTCCCTAAGGGGGGAAGACAATGAGCAGTTCTTC,CASSLRGEDNEQFF
TRBJ1-1,.,TRBV6-1,.,TGTGCCAGCAGTGGCCGACCCAGGGACACTGAAGCTTTCTTT,CASSGRPRDTEAFF
TRBJ1-2,.,TRBV10-3,.,TGTGCCATCAGTGAGGGACGGCAAACATCTGGCTACACCTTC,CAISEGRQTSGYTF
TRBJ1-6,.,TRBV18,.,TGTGCCAGCTCAACGGACTGGGGTTCACCCCTCCACTTT,CASSTDWGSPLHF
TRBJ2-7,.,TRBV29-1,TRBD2,TGCAGCGTTGATGAGGTAAGCGGGAGCTACTCCTACGAGCAGTACTTC,CSVDEVSGSYSYEQYF
TRBJ1-1,.,TRBV6-1,.,TGTGCCAGCAGTGAAGCCGCGAGAAAGAGAACTTTCTTT,CASSEAARKRTFF
TRBJ2-1,.,TRBV5-1,TRBD1,TGCGCCAGCAGCTTGACGGGACAGGGTATTAATGAGCAGTTCTTC,CASSLTGQGINEQFF
TRBJ1-6,.,TRBV28,TRBD1,TGTGCCAGCAGTGGCGACCAACAGGGGAGCGGGGATTCACCCCTCCACTTT,CASSGDQQGSGDSPLHF
TRBJ2-7,.,TRBV10-3,.,TGTGCCATCACGTTCGGGCAGGGGATTTACGAGCAGTACTTC,CAITFGQGIYEQYF
TRBJ1-1,.,TRBV5-1,.,TGCGCCAGCAGCTTGGAGCCAGGGAGGGAGGTGAAGACTGAAGCTTTCTTT,CASSLEPGREVKTEAFF
TRBJ1-6,.,TRBV10-3,.,TGTGCCATCAGTGATCGACCCTCCCGGGATAATTCACCCCTCCACTTT,CAISDRPSRDNSPLHF
TRBJ1-4,.,TRBV25-1,TRBD1,TGTGCCAGCAGTAAAATGGACAGGGATTGGGAAAAACTGTTTTTT,CASSKMDRDWEKLFF
TRBJ1-5,few,TRBV30,.,TGTGCCTGGAGTGTTGGGAATAGCAATCAGCCCCAGCATTTT,CAWSVGNSNQPQHF
TRBJ2-3,.,TRBV6-5,.,TGTGCCAGCAGTCTACTCTATGGCGATACGCAGTATTTT,CASSLLYGDTQYF
TRBJ1-5,.,TRBV5-8,.,TGTGCCAGCAGCCTACGCAGTAAACTCGGGGGCGGCTCTAGCAATCAGCCCCAGCATTTT,CASSLRSKLGGGSSNQPQHF
TRBJ2-1,once,TRBV14,.,TGTGCCAGCAGCCAAGAGACGGGACACCCTAGAGACAATGAGCAGTTCTTC,CASSQETGHPRDNEQFF
TRBJ2-5,.,TRBV2,.,TGTGCCAGCAGCCTCAGGGGAGAGACCCAGTACTTC,CASSLRGETQYF
TRBJ1-2,once,TRBV6-1,TRBD1,TGTGCCAGCAGTGCTCTACAGGGGGGTTATGGCTACACCTTC,CASSALQGGYGYTF
TRBJ1-4,.,TRBV27,TRBD1,TGTGCCAGCAGTGCCCCCGGGACAGTTTTCGGAAAACTGTTTTTT,CASSAPGTVFGKLFF
TRBJ2-1,.,TRBV7-2,.,TGTGCCAGCAGCTTCTCCCAGGCCAACAATGAGCAGTTCTTC,CASSFSQANNEQFF
TRBJ2-7,.,TRBV7-2,.,TGTGCCAGCAGCCCCGGCCGGGGGGAGCAGTACTTC,CASSPGRGEQYF
TRBJ2-2,.,TRBV18,.,TGTGCCAGCTCACCACCGAACAGCCCTTCGAACACCGGGGAGCTGTTTTTT,CASSPPNSPSNTGELFF
TRBJ2-2,once,TRBV27,.,TGTGCCAGCAGTTTCGGGGTCCCACAAGCCCGATACACCGGGGAGCTGTTTTTT,CASSFGVPQARYTGELFF
TRBJ1-6,.,TRBV6-6,.,TGTGCCAGCAGTTACACAGACTATAATTCACCCCTCCACTTT,CASSYTDYNSPLHF
TRBJ1-5,once,TRBV25-1,.,TGTGCCAGCAGTGAACCGGGGGCAGGGCAGCCCCAGCATTTT,CASSEPGAGQPQHF
TRBJ1-1,.,TRBV19,.,TGTGCCAGTAGTATCGTCGGCACGAACACTGAAGCTTTCTTT,CASSIVGTNTEAFF
TRBJ2-2,.,TRBV7-2,.,TGTGCCAGCAGCTTAGTATCGCCGCGGGGCGCGAACACCGGGGAGCTGTTTTTT,CASSLVSPRGANTGELFF
TRBJ1-2,.,TRBV19,.,TGTGCCAGTAGTGTTGCAGGGGTGGGCTATGGCTACACCTTC,CASSVAGVGYGYTF
TRBJ2-7,.,TRBV10-3,.,TGTGCCATCAGTGAGGGGGCGGGTGGAGGGGACGAGCAGTACTTC,CAISEGAGGGDEQYF
TRBJ1-1,.,TRBV5-6,.,TGTGCCAGCAGCTTCGGGACCTGGAACACTGAAGCTTTCTTT,CASSFGTWNTEAFF